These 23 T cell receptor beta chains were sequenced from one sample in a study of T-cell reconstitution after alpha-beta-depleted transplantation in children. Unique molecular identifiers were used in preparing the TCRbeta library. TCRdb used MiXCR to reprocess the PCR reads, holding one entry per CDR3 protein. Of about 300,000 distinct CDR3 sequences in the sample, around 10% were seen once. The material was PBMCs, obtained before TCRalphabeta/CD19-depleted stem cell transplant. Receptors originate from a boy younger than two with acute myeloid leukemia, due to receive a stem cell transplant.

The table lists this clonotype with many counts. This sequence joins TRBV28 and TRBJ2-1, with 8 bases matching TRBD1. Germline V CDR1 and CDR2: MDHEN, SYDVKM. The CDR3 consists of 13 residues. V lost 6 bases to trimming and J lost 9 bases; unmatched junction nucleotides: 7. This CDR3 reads CASRLTGVGEQFF. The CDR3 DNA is TGTGCCAGCAGACTGACAGGGGTAGGTGAGCAGTTCTTC.

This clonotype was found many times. The CDR3 DNA reads as TGTGCCAGCAGCGGCCCTTATAGCAATCAGCCCCAGCATTTT. Its translation: CASSGPYSNQPQHF. V usage is TRBV9 and J usage is TRBJ1-5; D uncertain. CDR3 length equals 14 residues. Germline V gene lookup returns CDR1 SGDLS and CDR2 YYNGEE. The V end was cut by 3 bases, the J end by 0 bases, with 7 bases between.

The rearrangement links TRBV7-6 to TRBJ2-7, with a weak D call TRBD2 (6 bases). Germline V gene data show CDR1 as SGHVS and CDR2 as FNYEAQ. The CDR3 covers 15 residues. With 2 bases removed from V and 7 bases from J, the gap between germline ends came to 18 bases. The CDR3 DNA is TGTGCCAGCAGCTTAAGGGCGGGAATGGTATGGGAGCAGTACTTC. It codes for CASSLRAGMVWEQYF.

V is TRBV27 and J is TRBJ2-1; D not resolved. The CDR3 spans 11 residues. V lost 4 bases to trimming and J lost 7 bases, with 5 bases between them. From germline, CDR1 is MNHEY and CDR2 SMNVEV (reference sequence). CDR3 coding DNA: TGTGCCAGCAGTTACGGGAATGAGCAGTTCTTC. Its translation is CASSYGNEQFF.

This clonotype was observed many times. The CDR3 DNA reads TGTGCCAGCAGTTTATTCGGGGGAGAAAGGCGCGAGCAGTACTTC. It encodes CASSLFGGERREQYF. The chain uses TRBV27 and TRBJ2-7, with D possibly matching TRBD2 (6 bases). The CDR3 length is 15 residues. CDR1 is MNHEY and CDR2 is SMNVEV in the germline V gene (reference sequence). Between the trimmed V and J ends, which lost 1 base and 6 bases, there was a span of 16 bases.

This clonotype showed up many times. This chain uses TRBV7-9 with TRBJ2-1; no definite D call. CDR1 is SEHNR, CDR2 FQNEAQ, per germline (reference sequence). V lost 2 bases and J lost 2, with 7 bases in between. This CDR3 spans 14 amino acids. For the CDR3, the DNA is TGTGCCAGCAGCTTACAAGGTCCCTACAATGAGCAGTTCTTC. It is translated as CASSLQGPYNEQFF.

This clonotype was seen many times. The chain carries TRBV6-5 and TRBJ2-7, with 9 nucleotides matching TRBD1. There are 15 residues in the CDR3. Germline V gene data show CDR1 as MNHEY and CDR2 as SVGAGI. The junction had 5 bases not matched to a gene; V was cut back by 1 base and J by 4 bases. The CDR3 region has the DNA TGTGCCAGCAGTTACTACCGGGACAGGGTTTACGAGCAGTACTTC. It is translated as CASSYYRDRVYEQYF.

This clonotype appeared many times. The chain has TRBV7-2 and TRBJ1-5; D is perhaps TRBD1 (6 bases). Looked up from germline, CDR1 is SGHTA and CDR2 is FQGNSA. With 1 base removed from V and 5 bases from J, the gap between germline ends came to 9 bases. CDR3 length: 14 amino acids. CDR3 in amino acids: CASSLGGPDQPQHF. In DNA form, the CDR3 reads TGTGCCAGCAGCTTAGGGGGGCCGGATCAGCCCCAGCATTTT.

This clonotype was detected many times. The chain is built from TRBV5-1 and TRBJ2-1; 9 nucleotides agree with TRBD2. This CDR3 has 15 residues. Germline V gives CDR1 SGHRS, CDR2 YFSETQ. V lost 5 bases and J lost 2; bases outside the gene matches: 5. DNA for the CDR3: TGCGCCAGCAGAAAGCGGGAGGCGGCCTACAATGAGCAGTTCTTC. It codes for CASRKREAAYNEQFF.

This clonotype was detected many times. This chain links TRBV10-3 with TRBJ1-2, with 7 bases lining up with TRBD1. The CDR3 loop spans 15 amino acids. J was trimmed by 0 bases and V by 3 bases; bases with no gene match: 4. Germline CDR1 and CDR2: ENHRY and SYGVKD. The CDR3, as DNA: TGTGCCATCAGTGAAAGGGGACAGACTAACTATGGCTACACCTTC. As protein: CAISERGQTNYGYTF.

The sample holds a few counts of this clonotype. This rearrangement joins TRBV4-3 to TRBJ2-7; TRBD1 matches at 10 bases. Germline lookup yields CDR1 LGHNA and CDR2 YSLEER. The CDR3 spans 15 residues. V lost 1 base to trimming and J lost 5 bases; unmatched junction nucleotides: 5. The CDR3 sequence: CASSQADRGKDEQYF. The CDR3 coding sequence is TGCGCCAGCAGCCAAGCGGACAGGGGGAAGGACGAGCAGTACTTC.

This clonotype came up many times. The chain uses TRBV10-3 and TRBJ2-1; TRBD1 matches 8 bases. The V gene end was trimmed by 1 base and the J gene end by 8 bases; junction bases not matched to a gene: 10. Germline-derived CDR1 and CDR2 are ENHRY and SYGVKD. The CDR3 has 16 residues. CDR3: CAISEFRTGTMDEQFF. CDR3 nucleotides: TGTGCCATCAGTGAGTTTAGGACAGGGACAATGGATGAGCAGTTCTTC.

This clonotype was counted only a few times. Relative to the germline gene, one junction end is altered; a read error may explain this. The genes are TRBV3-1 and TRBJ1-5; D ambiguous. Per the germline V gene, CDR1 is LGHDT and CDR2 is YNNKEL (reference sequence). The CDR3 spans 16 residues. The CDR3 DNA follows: TGTCCCAGCAGCCCAGCGGTAGCTTATATCAATCAGCCCCAGCATTTT. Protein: CPSSPAVAYINQPQHF.

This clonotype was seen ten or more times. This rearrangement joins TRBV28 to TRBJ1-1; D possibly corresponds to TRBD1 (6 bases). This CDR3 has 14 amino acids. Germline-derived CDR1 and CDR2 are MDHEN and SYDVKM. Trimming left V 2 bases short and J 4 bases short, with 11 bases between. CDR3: CASSLRGAVTEAFF. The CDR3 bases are TGTGCCAGCAGTTTACGGGGGGCGGTCACTGAAGCTTTCTTT.

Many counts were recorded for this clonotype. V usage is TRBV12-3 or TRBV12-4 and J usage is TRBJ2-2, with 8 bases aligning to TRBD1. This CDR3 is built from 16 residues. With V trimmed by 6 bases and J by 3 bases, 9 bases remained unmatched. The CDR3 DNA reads TGTGCCAGCAGCCTAATGGACAGGGCCGACACCGGGGAGCTGTTTTTT. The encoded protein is CASSLMDRADTGELFF.

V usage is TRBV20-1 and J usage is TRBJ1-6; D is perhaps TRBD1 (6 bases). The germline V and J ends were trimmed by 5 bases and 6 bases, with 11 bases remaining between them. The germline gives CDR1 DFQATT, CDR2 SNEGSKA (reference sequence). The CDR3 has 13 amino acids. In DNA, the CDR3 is TGCAGTGCTTATACAGGGTTTAATTCACCCCTCCACTTT. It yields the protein CSAYTGFNSPLHF.

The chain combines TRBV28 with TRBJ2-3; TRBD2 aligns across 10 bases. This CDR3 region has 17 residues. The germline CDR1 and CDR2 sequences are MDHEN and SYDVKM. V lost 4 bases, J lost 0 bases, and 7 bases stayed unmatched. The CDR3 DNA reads TGTGCCAGCAGTTCCCCTCGACTAGCGGGTAGCACAGATACGCAGTATTTT. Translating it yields CASSSPRLAGSTDTQYF.

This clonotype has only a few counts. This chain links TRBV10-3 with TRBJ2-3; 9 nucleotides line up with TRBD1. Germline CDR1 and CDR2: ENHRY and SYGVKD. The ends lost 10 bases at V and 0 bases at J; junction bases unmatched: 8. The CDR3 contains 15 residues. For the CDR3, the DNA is TGTGCCACACGCCCGGGACAGGGCAGCACAGATACGCAGTATTTT. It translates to CATRPGQGSTDTQYF.

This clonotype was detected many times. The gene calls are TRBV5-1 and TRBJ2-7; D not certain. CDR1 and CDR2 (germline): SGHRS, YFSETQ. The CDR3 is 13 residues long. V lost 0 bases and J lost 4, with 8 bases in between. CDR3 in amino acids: CASSLDQHYEQYF. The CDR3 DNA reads TGCGCCAGCAGCTTGGACCAGCATTACGAGCAGTACTTC.

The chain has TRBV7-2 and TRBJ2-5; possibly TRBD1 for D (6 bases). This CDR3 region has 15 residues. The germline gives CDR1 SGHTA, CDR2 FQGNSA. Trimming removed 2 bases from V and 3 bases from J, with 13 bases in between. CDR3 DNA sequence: TGTGCCAGCAGCTTACTGGGGGCGCCGAAAGAGACCCAGTACTTC. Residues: CASSLLGAPKETQYF. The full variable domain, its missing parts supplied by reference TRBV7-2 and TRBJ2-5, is GAGVSQSPSNKVTEKGKDVELRCDPISGHTALYWYRQSLGQGLEFLIYFQGNSAPDKSGLPSDRFSAERTGGSVSTLTIQRTQQEDSAVYLCASSLLGAPKETQYFGPGTRLLVL.

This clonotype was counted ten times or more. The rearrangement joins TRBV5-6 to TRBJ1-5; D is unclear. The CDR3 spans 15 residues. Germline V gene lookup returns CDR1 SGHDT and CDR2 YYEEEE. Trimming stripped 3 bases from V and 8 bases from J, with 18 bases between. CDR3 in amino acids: CASSWAQAASEPQHF. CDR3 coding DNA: TGTGCCAGCAGCTGGGCCCAAGCAGCCTCCGAGCCCCAGCATTTT.

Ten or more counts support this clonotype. The CDR3 sequence is CASSLHGRYGYTF. Written as DNA, the CDR3 is TGTGCCAGCAGCTTACACGGTCGGTATGGCTACACCTTC. The V and J genes are TRBV7-7 and TRBJ1-2; D unclear. V dropped 2 bases and J dropped 5 bases, with 9 bases sitting between them. Germline V CDR1 and CDR2: SSHAT, FNYEAQ (reference sequence). The CDR3 loop spans 13 amino acids.

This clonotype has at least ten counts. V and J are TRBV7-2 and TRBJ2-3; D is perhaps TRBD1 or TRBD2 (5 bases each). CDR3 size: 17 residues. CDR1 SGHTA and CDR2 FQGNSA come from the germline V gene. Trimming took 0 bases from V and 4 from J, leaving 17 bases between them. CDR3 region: CASSLARARGSSDTQYF. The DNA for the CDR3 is TGTGCCAGCAGCTTAGCGCGGGCCCGGGGCAGTTCAGATACGCAGTATTTT.